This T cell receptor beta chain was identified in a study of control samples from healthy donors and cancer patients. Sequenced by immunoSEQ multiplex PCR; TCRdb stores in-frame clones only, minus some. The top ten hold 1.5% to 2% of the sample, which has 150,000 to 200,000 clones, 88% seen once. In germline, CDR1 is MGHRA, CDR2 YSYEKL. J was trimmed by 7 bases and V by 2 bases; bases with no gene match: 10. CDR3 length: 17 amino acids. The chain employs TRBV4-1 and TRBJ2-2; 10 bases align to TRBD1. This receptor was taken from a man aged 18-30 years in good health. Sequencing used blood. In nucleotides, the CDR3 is TGCGCCAGCAGCCAATCAGGGACAGGGGAACGGGTCGGGGAGCTGTTTTTT. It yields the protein CASSQSGTGERVGELFF.